This T cell receptor (beta chain) was identified in a study of cytomegalovirus exposure and HLA in healthy donors. Assay used: immunoSEQ multiplex PCR; TCRdb lists only in-frame clones, some missing. Of approximately 100,000 clones listed, approximately 93% are singletons. Germline V CDR1 and CDR2: MDHEN, SYDVKM. This CDR3 has 18 amino acids. The trim removed 7 bases at V and 6 bases at J, leaving 21 bases unmatched. Sequencing was carried out using PBMCs. J is TRBJ1-5 and V is TRBV28, with TRBD1 matching 7 bases. The sequence derives from a woman aged 25-40 years in good health and CMV-seropositive. CDR3 sequence: CASTPGGTARDFVQPQHF. DNA of the CDR3: TGTGCCAGCACTCCAGGGGGTACAGCACGAGACTTCGTTCAGCCCCAGCATTTT.